This T cell receptor (beta chain) derives from a study of T-cell reconstitution after alpha-beta-depleted transplantation in children. Study-wide findings and caveats: At one year after transplant, newly produced T cells mostly accounted for T-cell counts and diversity. High day-60 TCRbeta diversity in some patients came from surviving recipient T cells and thymic progenitors.

A TCRbeta library incorporating unique molecular identifiers was prepared. MiXCR, applied by TCRdb to the PCR reads, yields one record per CDR3 protein. This table holds approximately 190,000 distinct CDR3 sequences, 6.3% found once. The CDR3 is 15 residues long. CDR1 is MDHEN and CDR2 is SYDVKM in the germline V gene. Trimming took 8 bases from V and 6 from J; bases not matched to a gene: 14. As for this clonotype: Its antigen is not identified.

The sequencing used PBMCs, collected before TCRalphabeta/CD19-depleted stem cell transplant. The sequence was collected from a girl under three years old with combined immunodeficiency, due to receive a stem cell transplant. The V call is TRBV28, the J call TRBJ2-7, with 9 positions matching TRBD1. This CDR3 reads CASQHIGQGSAEQYF. In DNA form, the CDR3 reads TGTGCCAGCCAGCACATCGGACAGGGGTCTGCCGAGCAGTACTTC.